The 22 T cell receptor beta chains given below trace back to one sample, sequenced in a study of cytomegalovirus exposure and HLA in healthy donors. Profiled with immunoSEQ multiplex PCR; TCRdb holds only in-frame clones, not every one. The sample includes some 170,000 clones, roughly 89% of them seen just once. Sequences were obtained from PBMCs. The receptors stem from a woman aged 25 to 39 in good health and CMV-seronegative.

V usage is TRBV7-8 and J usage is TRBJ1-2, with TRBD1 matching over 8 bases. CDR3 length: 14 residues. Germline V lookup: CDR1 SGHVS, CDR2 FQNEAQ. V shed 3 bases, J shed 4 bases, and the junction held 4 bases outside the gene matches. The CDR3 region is CASSFDRGRYGYTF. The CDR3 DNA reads TGTGCCAGCAGCTTTGACAGGGGACGCTATGGCTACACCTTC.

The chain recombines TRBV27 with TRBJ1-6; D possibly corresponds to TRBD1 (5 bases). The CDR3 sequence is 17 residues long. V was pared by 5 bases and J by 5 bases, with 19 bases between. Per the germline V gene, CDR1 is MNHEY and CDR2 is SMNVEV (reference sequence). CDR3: CASSPYLTDPNNSPLHF. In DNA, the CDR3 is TGTGCCAGCAGTCCATATCTGACAGACCCTAATAATTCACCCCTCCACTTT.

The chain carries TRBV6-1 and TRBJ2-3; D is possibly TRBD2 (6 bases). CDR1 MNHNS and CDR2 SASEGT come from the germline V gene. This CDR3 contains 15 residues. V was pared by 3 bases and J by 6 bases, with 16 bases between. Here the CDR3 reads CASSDISNSGDTQYF. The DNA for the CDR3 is TGTGCCAGCAGTGACATCAGTAACAGCGGGGATACGCAGTATTTT.

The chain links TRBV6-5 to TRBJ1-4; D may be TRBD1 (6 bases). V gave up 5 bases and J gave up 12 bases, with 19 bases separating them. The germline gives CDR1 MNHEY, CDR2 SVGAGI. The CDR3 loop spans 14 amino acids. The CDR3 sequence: CASSDRQARNELFF. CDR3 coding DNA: TGTGCCAGCAGTGACCGACAGGCTAGAAACGAACTGTTTTTT.

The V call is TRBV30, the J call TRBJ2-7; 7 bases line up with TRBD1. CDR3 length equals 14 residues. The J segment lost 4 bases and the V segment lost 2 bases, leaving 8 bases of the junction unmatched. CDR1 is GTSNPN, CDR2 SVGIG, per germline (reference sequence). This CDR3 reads CAWSSGTVPYEQYF. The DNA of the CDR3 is TGTGCCTGGAGTTCGGGGACAGTACCTTACGAGCAGTACTTC.

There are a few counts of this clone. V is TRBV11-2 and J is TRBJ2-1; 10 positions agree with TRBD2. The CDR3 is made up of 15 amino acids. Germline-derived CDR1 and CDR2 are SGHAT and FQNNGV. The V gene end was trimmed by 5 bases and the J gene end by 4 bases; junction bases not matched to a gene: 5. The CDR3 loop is CASSHIAGGYNEQFF. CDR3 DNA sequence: TGTGCCAGCAGCCATATAGCGGGGGGTTACAATGAGCAGTTCTTC. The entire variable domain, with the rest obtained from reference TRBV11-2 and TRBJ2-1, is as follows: EAGVAQSPRYKIIEKRQSVAFWCNPISGHATLYWYQQILGQGPKLLIQFQNNGVVDDSQLPKDRFSAERLKGVDSTLKIQPAKLEDSAVYLCASSHIAGGYNEQFFGPGTRLTVL.

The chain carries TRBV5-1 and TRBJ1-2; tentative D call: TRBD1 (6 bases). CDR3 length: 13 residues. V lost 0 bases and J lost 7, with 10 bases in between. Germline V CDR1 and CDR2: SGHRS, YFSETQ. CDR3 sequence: CASSLAGTSGYTF. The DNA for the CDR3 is TGCGCCAGCAGCTTGGCCGGGACATCTGGCTACACCTTC.

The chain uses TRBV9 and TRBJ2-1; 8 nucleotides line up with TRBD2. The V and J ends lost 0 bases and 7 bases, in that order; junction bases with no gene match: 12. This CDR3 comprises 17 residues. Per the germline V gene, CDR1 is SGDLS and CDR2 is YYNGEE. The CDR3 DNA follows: TGTGCCAGCAGCGTAGATGGCCCAGCGGGGGTTAAGAATGAGCAGTTCTTC. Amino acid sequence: CASSVDGPAGVKNEQFF.

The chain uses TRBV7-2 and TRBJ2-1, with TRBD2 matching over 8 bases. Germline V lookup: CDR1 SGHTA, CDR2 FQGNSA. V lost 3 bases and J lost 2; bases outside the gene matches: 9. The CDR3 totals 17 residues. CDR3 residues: CASSLGSRGGAYNEQFF. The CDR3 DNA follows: TGTGCCAGCAGCTTGGGCTCACGGGGGGGGGCCTACAATGAGCAGTTCTTC.

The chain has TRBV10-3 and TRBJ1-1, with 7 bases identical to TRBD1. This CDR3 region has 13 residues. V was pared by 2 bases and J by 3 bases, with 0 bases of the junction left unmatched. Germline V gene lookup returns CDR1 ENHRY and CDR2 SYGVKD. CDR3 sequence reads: CAISEQGDTEAFF. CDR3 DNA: TGTGCCATCAGTGAGCAGGGGGACACTGAAGCTTTCTTT.

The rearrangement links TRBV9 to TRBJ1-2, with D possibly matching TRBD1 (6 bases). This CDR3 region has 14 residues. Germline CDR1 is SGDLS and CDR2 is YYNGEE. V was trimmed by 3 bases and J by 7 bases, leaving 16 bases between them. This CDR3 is CASSERTDLSGYTF. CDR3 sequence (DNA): TGTGCCAGCAGCGAGAGGACAGACCTTTCTGGCTACACCTTC.

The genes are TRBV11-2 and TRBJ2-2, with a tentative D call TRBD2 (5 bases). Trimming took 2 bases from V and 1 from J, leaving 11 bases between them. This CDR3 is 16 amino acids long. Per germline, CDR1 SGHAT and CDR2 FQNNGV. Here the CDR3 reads CASSLRFGRNTGELFF. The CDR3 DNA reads TGTGCCAGCAGCTTAAGGTTTGGGAGGAACACCGGGGAGCTGTTTTTT.

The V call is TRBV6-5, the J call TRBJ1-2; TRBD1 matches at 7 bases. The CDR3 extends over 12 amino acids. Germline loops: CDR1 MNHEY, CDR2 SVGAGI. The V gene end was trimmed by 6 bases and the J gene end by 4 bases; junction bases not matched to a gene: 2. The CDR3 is CASRRTGYGYTF. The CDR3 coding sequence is TGTGCCAGCAGACGGACAGGCTATGGCTACACCTTC.

CDR3 loop: CASSTRLAGGLDTQYF. The CDR3 DNA sequence: TGTGCCAGCAGCACACGACTAGCGGGGGGGCTTGATACGCAGTATTTT. The chain joins TRBV5-6 to TRBJ2-3; 14 bases are shared with TRBD2. CDR1 SGHDT and CDR2 YYEEEE come from the germline V gene. The V gene end was trimmed by 4 bases and the J gene end by 6 bases; junction bases not matched to a gene: 7. This CDR3 has 16 residues.

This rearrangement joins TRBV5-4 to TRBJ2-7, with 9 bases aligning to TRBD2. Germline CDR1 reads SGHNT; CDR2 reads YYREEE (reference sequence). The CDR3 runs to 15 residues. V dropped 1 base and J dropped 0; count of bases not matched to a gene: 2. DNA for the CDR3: TGTGCCAGCAGCTTGCCTAGCGGGGCCTCCTACGAGCAGTACTTC. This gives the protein CASSLPSGASYEQYF.

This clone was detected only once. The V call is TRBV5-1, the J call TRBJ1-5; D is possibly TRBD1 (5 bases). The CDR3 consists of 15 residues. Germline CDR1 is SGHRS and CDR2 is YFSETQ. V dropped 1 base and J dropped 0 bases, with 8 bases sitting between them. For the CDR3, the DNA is TGCGCCAGCAGCTTGAACGGGGGTAGCAATCAGCCCCAGCATTTT. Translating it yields CASSLNGGSNQPQHF.

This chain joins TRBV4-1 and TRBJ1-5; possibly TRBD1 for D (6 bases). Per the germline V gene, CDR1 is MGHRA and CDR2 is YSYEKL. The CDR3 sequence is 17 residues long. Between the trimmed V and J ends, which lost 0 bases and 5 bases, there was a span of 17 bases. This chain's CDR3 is CASSQEAGVGIDQPQHF. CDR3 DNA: TGCGCCAGCAGCCAAGAGGCAGGGGTGGGTATCGATCAGCCCCAGCATTTT.

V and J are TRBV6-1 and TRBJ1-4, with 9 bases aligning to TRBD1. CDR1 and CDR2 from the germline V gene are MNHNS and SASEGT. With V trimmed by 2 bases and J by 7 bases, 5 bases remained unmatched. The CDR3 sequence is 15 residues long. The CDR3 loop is CASSENRGRGEKLFF. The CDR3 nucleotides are TGTGCCAGCAGTGAAAACAGGGGGCGCGGTGAAAAACTGTTTTTT.

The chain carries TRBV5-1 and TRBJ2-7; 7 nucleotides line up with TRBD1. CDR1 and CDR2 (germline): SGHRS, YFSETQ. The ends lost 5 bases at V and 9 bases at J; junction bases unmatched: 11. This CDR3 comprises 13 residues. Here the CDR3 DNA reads TGCGCCAGCAGACCCGGGACAGACCCTATGCAGTACTTC. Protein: CASRPGTDPMQYF.

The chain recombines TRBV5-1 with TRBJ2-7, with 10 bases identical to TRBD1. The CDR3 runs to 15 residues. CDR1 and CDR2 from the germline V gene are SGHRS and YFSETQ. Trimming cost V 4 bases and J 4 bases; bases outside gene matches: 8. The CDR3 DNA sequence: TGCGCCAGCAGCACGACAGGGGGCGTTGGGTACGAGCAGTACTTC. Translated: CASSTTGGVGYEQYF.

CDR3 in DNA: TGCGCCAGCAGCCTCAAACCCAGACTAGATTTGCGGTACGAGCAGTACTTC. This gives the protein CASSLKPRLDLRYEQYF. The V call is TRBV5-1, the J call TRBJ2-7; D perhaps matches TRBD2 (6 bases). The V and J ends lost 4 bases and 4 bases respectively, with 24 bases between them. Germline V gene lookup returns CDR1 SGHRS and CDR2 YFSETQ. The CDR3 extends over 17 amino acids.

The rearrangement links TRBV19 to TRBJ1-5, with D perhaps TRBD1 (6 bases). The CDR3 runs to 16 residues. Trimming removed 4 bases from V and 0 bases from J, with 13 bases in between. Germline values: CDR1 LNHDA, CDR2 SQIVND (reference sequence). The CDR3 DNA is TGTGCCAGTAGTACCCCGGACAGCTTTAGCAATCAGCCCCAGCATTTT. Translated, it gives CASSTPDSFSNQPQHF.